This TCR beta chain was recovered during a study of blood T cell repertoires in COVID-19. Study-level background: COVID-19 samples from acute and convalescent phases originated in the United States, Italy and Spain. Sample material is recorded as cDNA or gDNA derived from T cells, B-cell-depleted T cells, or PBMCs.

J gave up 6 bases and V 0 bases, and 3 bases lay outside the gene matches. The CDR3 sequence is 17 residues long. CDR1 and CDR2 (germline): MDHEN, SYDVKM. Original methodology: Amplifying reference gene primers gave estimates of nucleated cell counts. Libraries were prepared by immunoSEQ multiplex PCR; TCRdb keeps only in-frame clonotypes and omits some of them. V and J calls and clone size are copied from that table; D and trimming were computed from the DNA. This repertoire shows about 150,000 clones, 60% to 85% found once; its top ten account for about 1.8%. This clone was observed at least ten times.

This sequence was found in an elderly man with acute or convalescent COVID-19. This rearrangement joins TRBV28 to TRBJ2-2, with 14 positions matching TRBD2. The sequenced sample consisted of peripheral blood. The CDR3 DNA is TGTGCCAGCAGTTTATGGAGACTAGCGGGGGGGCCCGGGGAGCTGTTTTTT. It specifies CASSLWRLAGGPGELFF. The full variable domain, rest sourced from reference TRBV28 and TRBJ2-2, is DVKVTQSSRYLVKRTGEKVFLECVQDMDHENMFWYRQDPGLGLRLIYFSYDVKMKEKGDIPEGYSVSREKKERFSLILESASTNQTSMYLCASSLWRLAGGPGELFFGEGSRLTVL.